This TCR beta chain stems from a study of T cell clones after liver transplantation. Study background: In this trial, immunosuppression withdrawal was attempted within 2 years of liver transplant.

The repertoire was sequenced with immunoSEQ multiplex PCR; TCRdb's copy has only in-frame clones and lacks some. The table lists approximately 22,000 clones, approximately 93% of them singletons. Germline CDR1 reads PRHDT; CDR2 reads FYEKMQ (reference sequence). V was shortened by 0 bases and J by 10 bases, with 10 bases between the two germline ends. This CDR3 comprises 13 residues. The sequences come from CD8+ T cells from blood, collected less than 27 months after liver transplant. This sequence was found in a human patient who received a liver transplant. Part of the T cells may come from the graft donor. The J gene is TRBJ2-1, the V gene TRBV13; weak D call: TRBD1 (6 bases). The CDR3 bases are TGTGCCAGCAGCTTAGGGGACAGCGAAGAGCAGTTCTTC. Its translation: CASSLGDSEEQFF.